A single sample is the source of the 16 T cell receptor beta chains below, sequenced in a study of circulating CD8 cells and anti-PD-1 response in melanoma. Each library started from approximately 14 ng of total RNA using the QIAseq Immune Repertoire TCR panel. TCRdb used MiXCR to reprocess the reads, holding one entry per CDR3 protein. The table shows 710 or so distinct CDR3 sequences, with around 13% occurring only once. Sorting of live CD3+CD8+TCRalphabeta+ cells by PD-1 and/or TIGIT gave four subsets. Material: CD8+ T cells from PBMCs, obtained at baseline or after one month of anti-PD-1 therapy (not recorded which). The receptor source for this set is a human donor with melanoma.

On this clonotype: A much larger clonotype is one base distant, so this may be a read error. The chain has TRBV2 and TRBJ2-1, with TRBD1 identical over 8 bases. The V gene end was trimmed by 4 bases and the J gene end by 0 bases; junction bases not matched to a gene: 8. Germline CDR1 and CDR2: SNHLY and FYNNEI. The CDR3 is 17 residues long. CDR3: CASSGLEQGGSYNEQFF. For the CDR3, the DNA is TGTGCCAGCAGTGGGCTCGAACAGGGGGGCTCCTACAATGAGCAGTTCTTC.

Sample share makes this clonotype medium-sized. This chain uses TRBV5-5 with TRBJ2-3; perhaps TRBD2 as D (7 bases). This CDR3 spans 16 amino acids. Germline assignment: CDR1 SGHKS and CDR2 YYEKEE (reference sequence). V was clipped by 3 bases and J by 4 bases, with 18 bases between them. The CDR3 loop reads CASSSEGAGASDTQYF. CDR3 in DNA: TGTGCCAGCAGCTCCGAAGGGGCGGGGGCCTCAGATACGCAGTATTTT.

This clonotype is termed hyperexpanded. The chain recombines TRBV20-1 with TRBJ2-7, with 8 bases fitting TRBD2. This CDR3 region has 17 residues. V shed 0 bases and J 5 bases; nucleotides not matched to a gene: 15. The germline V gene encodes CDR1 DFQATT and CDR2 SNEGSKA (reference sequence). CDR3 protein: CSARDWQFSGRANEQYF. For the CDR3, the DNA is TGCAGTGCTAGAGATTGGCAGTTTTCCGGGAGGGCCAACGAGCAGTACTTC.

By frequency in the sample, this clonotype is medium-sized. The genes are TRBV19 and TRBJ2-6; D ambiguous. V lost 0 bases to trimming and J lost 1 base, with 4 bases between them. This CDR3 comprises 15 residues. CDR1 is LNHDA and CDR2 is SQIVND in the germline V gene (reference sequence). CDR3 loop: CASSIELSGANVLTF. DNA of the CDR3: TGTGCCAGTAGTATAGAATTATCTGGGGCCAACGTCCTGACTTTC.

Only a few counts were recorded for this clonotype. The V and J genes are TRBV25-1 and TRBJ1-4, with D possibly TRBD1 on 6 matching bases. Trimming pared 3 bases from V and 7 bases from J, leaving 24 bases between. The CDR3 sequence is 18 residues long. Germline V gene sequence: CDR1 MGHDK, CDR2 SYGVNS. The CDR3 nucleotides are TGTGCCAGCAGTGACCCCCCCCTGGGAGTACAGGGCTTTGAAAAACTGTTTTTT. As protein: CASSDPPLGVQGFEKLFF.

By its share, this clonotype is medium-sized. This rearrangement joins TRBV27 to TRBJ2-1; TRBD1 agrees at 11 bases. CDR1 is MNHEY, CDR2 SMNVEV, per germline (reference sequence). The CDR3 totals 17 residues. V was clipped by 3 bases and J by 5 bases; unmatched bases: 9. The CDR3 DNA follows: TGTGCCAGCAGTTTTTGGAGAGGACAGGGGGCCGACAATGAGCAGTTCTTC. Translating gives CASSFWRGQGADNEQFF.

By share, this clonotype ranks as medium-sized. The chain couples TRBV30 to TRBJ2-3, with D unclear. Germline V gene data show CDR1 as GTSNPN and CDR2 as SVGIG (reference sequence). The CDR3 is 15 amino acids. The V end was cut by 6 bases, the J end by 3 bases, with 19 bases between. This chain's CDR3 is CACPPPADSTDTQYF. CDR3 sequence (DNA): TGTGCCTGCCCCCCCCCGGCAGATTCTACAGATACGCAGTATTTT.

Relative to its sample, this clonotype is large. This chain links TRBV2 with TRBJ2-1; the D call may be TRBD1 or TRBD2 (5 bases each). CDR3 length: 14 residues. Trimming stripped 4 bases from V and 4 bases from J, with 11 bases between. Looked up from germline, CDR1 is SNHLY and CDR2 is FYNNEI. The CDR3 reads CASSARDPYNEQFF. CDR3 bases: TGTGCCAGCAGTGCCCGGGACCCGTACAATGAGCAGTTCTTC.

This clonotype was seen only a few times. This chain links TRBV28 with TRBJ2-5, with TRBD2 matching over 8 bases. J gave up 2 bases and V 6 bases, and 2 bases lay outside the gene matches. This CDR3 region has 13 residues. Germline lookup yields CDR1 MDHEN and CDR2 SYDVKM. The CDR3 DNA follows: TGTGCCAGCAGACGCGGGGGGCAAGAGACCCAGTACTTC. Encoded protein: CASRRGGQETQYF.

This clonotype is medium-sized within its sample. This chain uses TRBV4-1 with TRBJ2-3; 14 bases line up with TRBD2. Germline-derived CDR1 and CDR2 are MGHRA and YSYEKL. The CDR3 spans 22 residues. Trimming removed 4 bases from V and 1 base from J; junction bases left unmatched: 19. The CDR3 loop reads CASSPPYRTWTSGRPRTDTQYF. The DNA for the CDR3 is TGCGCCAGCAGCCCCCCCTACCGCACTTGGACTAGCGGGAGGCCCCGCACAGATACGCAGTATTTT.

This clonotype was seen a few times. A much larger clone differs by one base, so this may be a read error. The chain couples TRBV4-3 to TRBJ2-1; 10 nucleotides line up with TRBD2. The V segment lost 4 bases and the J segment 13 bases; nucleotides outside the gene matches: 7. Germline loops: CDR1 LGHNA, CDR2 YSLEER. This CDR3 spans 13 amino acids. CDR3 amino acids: CASSPRASGRQFF. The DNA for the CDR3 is TGCGCCAGCAGCCCGCGGGCTAGCGGGAGACAGTTCTTC.

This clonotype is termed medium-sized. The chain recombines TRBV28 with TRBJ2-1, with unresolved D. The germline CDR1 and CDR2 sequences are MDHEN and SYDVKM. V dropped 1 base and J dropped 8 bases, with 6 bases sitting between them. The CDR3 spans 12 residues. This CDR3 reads CASSLLVYEQFF. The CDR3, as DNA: TGTGCCAGCAGTTTATTAGTCTATGAGCAGTTCTTC. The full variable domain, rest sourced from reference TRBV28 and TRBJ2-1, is DVKVTQSSRYLVKRTGEKVFLECVQDMDHENMFWYRQDPGLGLRLIYFSYDVKMKEKGDIPEGYSVSREKKERFSLILESASTNQTSMYLCASSLLVYEQFFGPGTRLTVL.

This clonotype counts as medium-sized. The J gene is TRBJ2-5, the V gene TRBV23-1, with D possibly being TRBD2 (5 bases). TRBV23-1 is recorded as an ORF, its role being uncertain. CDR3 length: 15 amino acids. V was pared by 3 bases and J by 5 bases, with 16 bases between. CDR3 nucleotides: TGCGCCAGCAGTCACCGGCCCCCTCGGAGGGAGACCCAGTACTTC. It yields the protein CASSHRPPRRETQYF.

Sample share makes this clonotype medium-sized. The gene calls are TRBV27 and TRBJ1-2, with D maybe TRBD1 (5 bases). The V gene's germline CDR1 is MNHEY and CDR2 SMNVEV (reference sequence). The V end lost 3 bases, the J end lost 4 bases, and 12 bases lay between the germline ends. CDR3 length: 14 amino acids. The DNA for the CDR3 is TGTGCCAGCAGTTTTTCTCGCAGGGCCTATGGCTACACCTTC. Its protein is CASSFSRRAYGYTF.

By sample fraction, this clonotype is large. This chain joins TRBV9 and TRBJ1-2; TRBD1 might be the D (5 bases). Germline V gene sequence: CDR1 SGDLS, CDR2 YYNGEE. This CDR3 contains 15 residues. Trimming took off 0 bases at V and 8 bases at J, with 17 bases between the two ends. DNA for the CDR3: TGTGCCAGCAGCGTAGCCCGCGGGGCAGATCACGGCTACACCTTC. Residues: CASSVARGADHGYTF.

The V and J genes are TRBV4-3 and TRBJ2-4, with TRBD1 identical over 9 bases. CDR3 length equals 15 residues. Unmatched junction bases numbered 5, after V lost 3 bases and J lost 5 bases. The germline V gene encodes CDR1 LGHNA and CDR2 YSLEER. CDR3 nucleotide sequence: TGCGCCAGCAGCCAGGTCCGGGACAGGGAAAACATTCAGTACTTC. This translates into CASSQVRDRENIQYF.